The present TCR beta chain was sequenced within a study of T cells in Graves' hyperthyroidism and ophthalmopathy. Overall study results and limits: Most thyroid clonotypes that were expanded above 0.001 also turned up in blood. Ophthalmopathy prediction by the model preceded onset by a median about 6 months.

At least ten counts were recorded for this clonotype. Antigen: not known. The cohort's ophthalmopathy patients, a group with duration under 3 months, had a Clinical Activity Score of at least 3 and a NOSPECS grade of at least 4. Out of more than 8 ml of fresh peripheral blood came the PBMCs. V was pared by 0 bases and J by 8 bases, with 7 bases between. The CDR3 is made up of 12 amino acids. Germline assignment: CDR1 MNHNS and CDR2 SASEGT. The investigators amplified TCR beta CDR3 regions from RNA transcripts. The HTBI primer set was used in a first-round RT-PCR of the TCR CDR3. Each CDR3 protein is one row after TCRdb ran MiXCR on the multiplex PCR reads. The sample lists hundreds of thousands of distinct CDR3 sequences, 13% to 15% seen once, with approximately 19% in the top ten.

The chain carries TRBV6-1 and TRBJ1-1; no firm D call. The sequenced sample was blood. This TCR derives from a woman aged 55-69 years with Graves' ophthalmopathy. The CDR3 protein is CASSEAMTEAFF. CDR3 coding DNA: TGTGCCAGCAGTGAAGCCATGACAGAAGCTTTCTTT.